This TCR beta chain was sequenced for a study of blood T cell repertoires in COVID-19. Study-level information: COVID-19 samples, acute and convalescent, were from the United States, Italy and Spain. From T cells, B-cell-depleted T cells, or PBMCs came the material, which was cDNA or gDNA.

As originally analysed: Researchers report that nucleated cell counts were estimated from reference gene primer amplification. Only in-frame clones appear in the TCRdb table, and some are missing; sequencing was by immunoSEQ multiplex PCR. For V, J and clone size, that table is used; D and trimming come from the DNA. The sample records around 65,000 clones, approximately 80% being singletons. The V gene lost 4 bases and the J gene lost 4 bases, with 7 bases spanning the gap. This CDR3 has 12 residues. CDR1 and CDR2 (germline): LNHDA, SQIVND (reference sequence). The sequencing input was peripheral blood. This receptor was identified in a man aged 60-69 years with acute or convalescent COVID-19. The genes are TRBV19 and TRBJ1-1, with D possibly being TRBD1 (5 bases). This CDR3 is CASSTRATEAFF. CDR3 coding DNA: TGTGCCAGTAGTACCAGGGCCACTGAAGCTTTCTTT.